Described below is a single T cell receptor (beta chain) sequence and its context. Its antigen is currently not known. No much larger clonotype is one base removed from it; base qualities were not supplied. Reading the label with the study, this specimen's time point is: baseline before first vaccination. Vaccinee samples came from UK trials COV001 and COV002, including a single-blind randomized controlled phase 2/3 trial of AZD1222 (ChAdOx1 nCoV-19) in healthy adults. For TCRbeta chain sequencing, PBMC samples from trial participants were taken at day 0 and at day 28 after the second dose. The CDR3 regions of human TCRbeta chains were subjected to immunosequencing. The original methods were these. Repertoire TCRs were checked for matches against a reference library of SARS-CoV-2-specific TCRs that had been generated using the MIRA antigen-specificity platform. Breadth meant the fraction of unique TCRs that were SARS-CoV-2-associated, whereas depth meant the fraction of total T cells that were SARS-CoV-2-associated. Each spike-specific TCR was assigned to its reactive spike region and to a CD4 or CD8 class using the MIRA data. Log10-transformed breadth and depth values were compared by one-way ANOVA with Sidak's multiple comparisons tests. In TCRdb, the immuneACCESS table is reduced to in-frame sequences with V and J assigned. These tables do not hold every clone; where another copy was compared, an unresolved V gene accounts for under half, and the others remain unexplained. The V and J calls and clone size come from that table; D and trimming were worked out from the DNA. This sample comprises some 58,000 clones, 75% to 90% of them detected only once. 14% to 15% of the sample is held by the ten biggest clonotypes.

The CDR3 runs 15 residues from the cysteine to the phenylalanine. Only CDR3 DNA is held: 45 bases, read in frame from base 1. Per the germline V gene, SGHNT is the CDR1 and YENEEA is the CDR2. The junction carries 14 bases between V and J, which are trimmed by 2 bases and 3 bases respectively. This sample was included in a study of T cell responses to AZD1222 COVID-19 vaccine (dated by TCRdb to the early 2020s). In terms of the full investigation: AZD1222 recipients given second doses at about 4 weeks or at about 12 weeks were pooled, since spike-specific TCR depth and breadth were not found to differ between the two schedules. A total of 230 to 250 trial participants underwent TCR sequencing, of whom 207 received two doses of AZD1222 and about 26 received two doses of the MenACWY control vaccine. Enrollment into the trials was organized by age into subgroups of 18-55, 56-69 and 70-plus years, and those subgroups contained approximately 160, 26 and 62 TCR-sequenced participants, respectively.

Beyond this particular receptor, the publication reports: Reportedly, close to half of the unique spike-specific TCRs recognized epitopes lying outside the regions that are mutated in the B.1.351 and B.1.1.7 variants. In the small 56-69-year group, the increase in depth fell short of significance, most likely because of low power. Because no day 14 peak-response samples were available, repertoires were characterized only after the peak T cell response. Spike-specific TCR breadth and depth rose significantly after two AZD1222 doses compared with day 0 and with MenACWY recipients. Only a handful of AZD1222 recipients were SARS-CoV-2 seropositive at baseline, limiting conclusions about previously exposed vaccinees. Vaccine-associated CD4 TCRs spanned the whole spike protein, with dominant responses in regions 160-218 and 743-854. Most participants were white British and females outnumbered males, and the authors suggested that clonal diversity may have been underestimated.

The TCR originated in an adult in good health. Rearrangement joined TRBV11-3 to TRBJ2-7; no confident D gene assignment can be made. This sample comprised peripheral blood, obtained on day 0 of AZD1222 vaccination. The CDR3 region: CASSLWSNPGYEQYF. Here is the DNA: TGTGCCAGCAGCTTATGGTCTAACCCGGGCTACGAGCAGTACTTC. Where the CDR3 stops, the reference TRBV11-3 and TRBJ2-7 genes take over; the full variable domain is EAGVVQSPRYKIIEKKQPVAFWCNPISGHNTLYWYLQNLGQGPELLIRYENEEAVDDSQLPKDRFSAERLKGVDSTLKIQPAELGDSAVYLCASSLWSNPGYEQYFGPGTRLTVT.